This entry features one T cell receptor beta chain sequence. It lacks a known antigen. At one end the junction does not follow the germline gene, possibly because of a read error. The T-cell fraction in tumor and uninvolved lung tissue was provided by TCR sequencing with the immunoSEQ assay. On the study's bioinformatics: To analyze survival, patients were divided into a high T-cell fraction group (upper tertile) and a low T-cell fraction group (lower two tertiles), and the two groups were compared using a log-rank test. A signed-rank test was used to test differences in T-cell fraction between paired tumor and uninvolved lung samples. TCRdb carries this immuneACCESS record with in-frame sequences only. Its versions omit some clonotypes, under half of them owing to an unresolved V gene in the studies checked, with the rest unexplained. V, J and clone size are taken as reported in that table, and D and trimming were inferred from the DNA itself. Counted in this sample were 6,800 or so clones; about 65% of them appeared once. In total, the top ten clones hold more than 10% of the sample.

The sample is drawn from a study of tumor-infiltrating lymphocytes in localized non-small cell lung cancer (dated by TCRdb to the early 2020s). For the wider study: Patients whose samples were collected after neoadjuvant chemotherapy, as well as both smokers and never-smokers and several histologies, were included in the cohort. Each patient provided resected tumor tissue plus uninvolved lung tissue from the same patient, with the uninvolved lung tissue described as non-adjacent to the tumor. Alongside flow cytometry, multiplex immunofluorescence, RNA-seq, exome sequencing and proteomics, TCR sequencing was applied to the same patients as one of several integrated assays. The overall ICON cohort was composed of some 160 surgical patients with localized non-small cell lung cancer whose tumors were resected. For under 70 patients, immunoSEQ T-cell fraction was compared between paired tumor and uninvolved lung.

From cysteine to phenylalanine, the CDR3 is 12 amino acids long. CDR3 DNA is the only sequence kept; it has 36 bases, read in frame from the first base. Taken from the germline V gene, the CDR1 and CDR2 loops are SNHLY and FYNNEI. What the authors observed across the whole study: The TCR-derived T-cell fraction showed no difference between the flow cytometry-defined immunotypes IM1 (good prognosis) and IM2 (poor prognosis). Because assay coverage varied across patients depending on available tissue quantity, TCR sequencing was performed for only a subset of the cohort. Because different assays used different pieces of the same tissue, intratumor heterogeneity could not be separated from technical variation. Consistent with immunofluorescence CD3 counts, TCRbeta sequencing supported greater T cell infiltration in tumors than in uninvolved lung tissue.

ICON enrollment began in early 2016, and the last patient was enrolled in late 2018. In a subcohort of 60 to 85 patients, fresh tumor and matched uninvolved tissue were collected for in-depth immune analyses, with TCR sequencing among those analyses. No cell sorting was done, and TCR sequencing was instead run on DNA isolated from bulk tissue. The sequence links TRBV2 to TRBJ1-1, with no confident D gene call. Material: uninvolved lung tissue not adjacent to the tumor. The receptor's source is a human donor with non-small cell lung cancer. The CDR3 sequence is CASSEGQGGPRF. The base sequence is TGTGCCAGCAGTGAAGGACAAGGAGGGCCCAGGTTT.